This TCR beta chain was identified during a study of OX40 agonist ivuxolimab in advanced cancers. Study in general: With a range of about 23 to 85, age averaged approximately 64 years, and 65% to 85% were male.

The germline CDR1 and CDR2 sequences are MDHEN and SYDVKM. The length of the CDR3 is 16 residues. The germline V and J ends were trimmed by 1 base and 0 bases, with 10 bases remaining between them. Generated by immunoSEQ multiplex PCR, the TCRdb table keeps only in-frame clones and is missing some. The sample has 60,000 to 65,000 clones, about 89% seen once. As concerns this clone: As yet, its antigen is unknown.

Study-level results: Both blood CD4+ and CD8+ T cells showed clonal growth by week 6 at 0.1 to 3.0 mg/kg. Clonal expansion among partial responders at 0.1-3.0 mg/kg ranked near the lowest.

Here the sequenced sample was CD4+ or CD8+ T cells sorted from blood, taken in a trial of the OX40 agonist ivuxolimab. The receptor was derived from an adult with an advanced solid tumor such as melanoma, head and neck, liver or kidney cancer. V is TRBV28 and J is TRBJ1-5; D ambiguous. The CDR3 DNA is TGTGCCAGCAGTTTATTGTACAGCTCTAGCAATCAGCCCCAGCATTTT. It specifies CASSLLYSSSNQPQHF.